The source of this TCR beta chain is a study of identical twins. TCRdb fed the 5' RACE reads into MiXCR, producing one record per CDR3 protein. Of 200,000 or so distinct CDR3 sequences in the sample, more than 15% were seen once. The CDR3 is made up of 15 amino acids. Trimming stripped 0 bases from V and 0 bases from J, with 9 bases between. From germline, CDR1 is LGHNA and CDR2 YNFKEQ. A few counts support this clonotype. The data were also submitted as part of a second study, on T cells expressing NK-cell markers. That work states: Each TCR beta repertoire originated in sorted T cells that were CD3+CD56+NKG2C+, CD3+CD56+NKG2C- or CD3+CD56-NKG2C+. Seven HCMV-seropositive donors and one seronegative donor made up the eight sequenced donors.

This receptor was taken from a young woman in good health. What was sequenced was CD8+ T cells sorted from blood. V gene TRBV4-2 combines with J gene TRBJ2-7; D uncertain. The CDR3 nucleotides read TGTGCCAGCAGCCAAGACGACTCCGGCTCCTACGAGCAGTACTTC. It yields the protein CASSQDDSGSYEQYF.